What follows are 17 T cell receptor beta chains derived from one specimen sequenced in a study of metastatic and nonmetastatic thyroid tumors. TCRdb re-processed the PCR reads through MiXCR. Here the sample spans approximately 31,000 clones, under 20% being singletons. No treatment had been given to any patient before thyroid surgery. The specimen sequenced was blood. The receptors originated from a female donor with papillary thyroid cancer or a benign thyroid nodule (not recorded which). Some clones in this sample may be carry-over from other donors' samples.

This clone was recorded many times. The junction and the germline gene differ at one end; a read error may be behind it. This specimen includes other DNA sequences encoding the same CDR3. The chain has TRBV12-3 or TRBV12-4 and TRBJ2-1; 14 bases fit TRBD2. CDR3 length: 15 amino acids. CDR3 coding DNA: TGCGCCAGCAGCCCCGGGACTAGCGGGAGTGATGAGCAGTTCTTC. As protein: CASSPGTSGSDEQFF.

This clone has just a few counts. Other DNA variants within this sample encode the same CDR3. The chain links TRBV28 to TRBJ1-2; unclear D gene. Germline V gene data show CDR1 as MDHEN and CDR2 as SYDVKM. CDR3 size: 12 residues. CDR3 residues: CAAPLDYYGYTF. The CDR3 nucleotides read TGTGCAGCTCCGCTCGACTACTATGGCTACACCTTC.

At least ten counts were recorded for this clone. The chain carries TRBV5-4 and TRBJ1-5; the D gene is possibly TRBD1 (6 bases). The CDR3 is 14 residues long. V gave up 2 bases and J gave up 4 bases, with 10 bases separating them. Per germline, CDR1 SGHNT and CDR2 YYREEE (reference sequence). The CDR3: CASSLQGINQPQHF. In nucleotides, the CDR3 is TGTGCCAGCAGCTTACAGGGAATTAATCAGCCCCAGCATTTT.

In its sample, this clone was seen a few times. Mismatch with germline at one junction end may stem from a read error. The chain combines TRBV6-1 with TRBJ1-2, with D perhaps TRBD1 (5 bases). The CDR3 covers 13 residues. CDR1 is MNHNS, CDR2 SASEGT, per germline. DNA of the CDR3: TGTGCCAGCAGACAGGTGCTTAACTATTGCTACACCTTC. This gives the protein CASRQVLNYCYTF.

In its sample, this clone was seen many times. At one of its ends the junction is not consistent with the germline gene, which may arise from a read error. This rearrangement joins TRBV7-3 to TRBJ2-5, with 13 bases that match TRBD2. The CDR3 loop spans 16 amino acids. The germline CDR1 and CDR2 sequences are SGHTA and FQGTGA. CDR3 in amino acids: CASSITSGGAQETQYF. CDR3 coding DNA: TGTGCCAGCAGCATAACTAGCGGGGGGGCTCAAGAGACCCAGTACTTC.

This chain uses TRBV6-5 with TRBJ2-1; possible D gene TRBD1, 6 bases. V gave up 2 bases and J gave up 5 bases, with 7 bases separating them. Germline V lookup: CDR1 MNHEY, CDR2 SVGAGI. There are 13 residues in the CDR3. The CDR3 protein is CASSYRDNNEQFF. For the CDR3, the DNA is TGTGCCAGCAGTTACCGGGACAACAATGAGCAGTTCTTC.

The rearrangement joins TRBV5-4 to TRBJ2-5; 13 nucleotides line up with TRBD2. V trimming: 3 bases; J trimming: 6 bases; junction bases outside the gene matches: 11. This CDR3 spans 17 amino acids. Germline-derived CDR1 and CDR2 are SGHNT and YYREEE (reference sequence). CDR3 bases: TGTGCCAGCAGCTCCGTTGGACTAGCGGGAGTGGTGAAGACCCAGTACTTC. It translates to CASSSVGLAGVVKTQYF.

This clone is medium-sized. The V gene is TRBV27, the J gene TRBJ2-7; the match to TRBD1 covers 8 bases. This CDR3 is built from 15 residues. Germline V gene data show CDR1 as MNHEY and CDR2 as SMNVEV (reference sequence). The junction had 9 bases not matched to a gene; V was cut back by 4 bases and J by 4 bases. The CDR3 DNA reads as TGTGCCAGCAGTTCCGGACAGGGCGAGCTTTACGAGCAGTACTTC. It is translated as CASSSGQGELYEQYF.

The rearrangement uses TRBV5-8 and TRBJ2-5; D gene uncertain. V was clipped by 3 bases and J by 5 bases, with 14 bases between them. CDR1 and CDR2 (germline): SGHTS, YDEGEE. This CDR3 has 14 residues. CDR3 protein: CASSWVSGPETQYF. For the CDR3, the DNA is TGTGCCAGCAGCTGGGTCTCAGGCCCCGAGACCCAGTACTTC.

This sequence joins TRBV2 and TRBJ2-3; D is uncertain. The ends were cut back, 7 bases at V and 3 bases at J, with 14 bases in the middle. CDR1 is SNHLY and CDR2 is FYNNEI in the germline V gene. The CDR3 totals 14 residues. CDR3 in DNA: TGTGCCAGCAACCAACGTGCTCGAACAGATACGCAGTATTTT. This gives the protein CASNQRARTDTQYF. The full variable domain, in which reference TRBV2 and TRBJ2-3 provide the parts outside the CDR3, is EPEVTQTPSHQVTQMGQEVILRCVPISNHLYFYWYRQILGQKVEFLVSFYNNEISEKSEIFDDQFSVERPDGSNFTLKIRSTKLEDSAMYFCASNQRARTDTQYFGPGTRLTVL.

This clone was detected ten times or more. This chain joins TRBV20-1 and TRBJ1-5; D is unresolved. Germline CDR1 reads DFQATT; CDR2 reads SNEGSKA (reference sequence). V was pared by 1 base and J by 2 bases, with 9 bases between. The CDR3 is made up of 14 amino acids. The CDR3 coding sequence is TGCAGTGCTAGAGGGGGTCAGGGCAATCAGCCCCAGCATTTT. Translation gives CSARGGQGNQPQHF.

This clone has just a few counts. V and J are TRBV28 and TRBJ1-5; 7 bases agree with TRBD1. The CDR3 loop spans 15 amino acids. J gave up 7 bases and V 5 bases, and 11 bases lay outside the gene matches. Germline values: CDR1 MDHEN, CDR2 SYDVKM. The CDR3 DNA is TGTGCCAGCAGTCCCCGACAGGGTGGGAGCCAGCCCCAGCATTTT. Translated: CASSPRQGGSQPQHF.

A note on this clone: The junction departs from germline at one end; a sequencing error may be responsible. This chain connects TRBV20-1 to TRBJ1-1, with unresolved D. Germline CDR1 reads DFQATT; CDR2 reads SNEGSKA (reference sequence). The length of the CDR3 is 11 residues. The CDR3 DNA reads as TGTAGTGCTAATCCAAACACTGAAGCTTTCTTT. It yields the protein CSANPNTEAFF.

This clone has more than one count but fewer than ten. Its ends do not fully match the called genes, so a read error is possible. The V call is TRBV19, the J call TRBJ2-6, with D possibly being TRBD1 or TRBD2 (5 bases each). Germline lookup yields CDR1 LNHDA and CDR2 SQIVND (reference sequence). The CDR3 has 15 residues. The CDR3 nucleotides are TGTTCCAGCCAAGAGGGGAACTCTGGGGCCAACGTCCCGACTTTC. The encoded protein is CSSQEGNSGANVPTF.

This clone came up a few times. Since a much larger clone is just one base distant, this may be a read error. Other nucleotide sequences from this sample produce the same CDR3. CDR3 coding DNA: TGTGCCAGCAGCCCAGCCGGCTCCCCCGGTAATACGCAGTATTTT. Protein sequence: CASSPAGSPGNTQYF. The rearrangement joins TRBV7-8 to TRBJ2-3; no firm D call. Germline V gene sequence: CDR1 SGHVS, CDR2 FQNEAQ. CDR3 length: 15 amino acids. V dropped 5 bases and J dropped 7 bases, with 19 bases sitting between them.

This clone was counted ten times or more. V usage is TRBV3-1 and J usage is TRBJ2-1; 11 bases are shared with TRBD1. From germline, CDR1 is LGHDT and CDR2 YNNKEL (reference sequence). J lost 7 bases, V lost 2 bases, and 10 bases had no gene match. The length of the CDR3 is 17 residues. CDR3 DNA: TGTGCCAGCAGCCAAACCTCAGGGACAGGGGGTCATAATGAGCAGTTCTTC. Translation gives CASSQTSGTGGHNEQFF.

This clone was seen many times. This may come from a read error, since a much larger clone is one base off. In the same sample, other DNA sequences code for this CDR3. J is TRBJ2-7 and V is TRBV28; D not certain. V lost 5 bases and J 0 bases, leaving 14 bases between the germline ends. CDR3 length equals 15 residues. CDR1 is MDHEN, CDR2 SYDVKM, per germline. The CDR3 DNA reads TGTGCCAGCAGTCTAGAGGTATCGTCCTCCTACGAGCAGTACTTC. This codes for CASSLEVSSSYEQYF.